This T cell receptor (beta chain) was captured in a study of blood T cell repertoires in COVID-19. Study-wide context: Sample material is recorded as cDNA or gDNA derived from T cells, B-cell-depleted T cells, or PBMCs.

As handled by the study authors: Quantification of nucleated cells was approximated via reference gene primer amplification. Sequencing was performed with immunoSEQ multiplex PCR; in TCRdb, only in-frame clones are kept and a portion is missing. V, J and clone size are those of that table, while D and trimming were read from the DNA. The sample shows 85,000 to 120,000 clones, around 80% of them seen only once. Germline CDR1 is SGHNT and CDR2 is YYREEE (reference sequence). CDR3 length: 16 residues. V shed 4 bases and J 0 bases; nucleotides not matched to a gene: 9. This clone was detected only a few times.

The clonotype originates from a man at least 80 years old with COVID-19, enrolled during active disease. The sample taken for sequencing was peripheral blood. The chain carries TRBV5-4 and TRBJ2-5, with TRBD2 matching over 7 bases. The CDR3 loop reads CASSIISGLYQETQYF. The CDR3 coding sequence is TGTGCCAGCAGCATCATTTCGGGACTATACCAAGAGACCCAGTACTTC.